This TCR beta chain was identified in a study of memory CD4+ T cells and cytomegalovirus serostatus. TCRdb's table, derived via immunoSEQ multiplex PCR, lists solely in-frame clones and lacks some. The repertoire consists of fewer than 50,000 clones, with 70% to 85% occurring once and the leading ten covering under 6%. CDR1 is MNHEY and CDR2 is SVGAGI in the germline V gene. V gave up 0 bases and J gave up 0 bases, with 9 bases separating them. The CDR3 spans 16 residues. Single viable CD3+CD4+CD8-CD45RO+ cells were sorted as the memory CD4+ T cells. The rearrangement links TRBV6-5 to TRBJ1-3; D not certain. Sequencing input: memory CD4+ T cells from blood. This receptor was obtained from an adult in good health and CMV-seropositive. The CDR3 sequence is CASSYSQAFSGNTIYF. CDR3 DNA: TGTGCCAGCAGTTACTCGCAGGCTTTCTCTGGAAACACCATATATTTT.